The 24 T cell receptor beta chains below all came from one sample that was sequenced in a study of blood T cell repertoires in COVID-19. Profiling relied on immunoSEQ multiplex PCR, and the TCRdb table lists in-frame clones only, not all of them. The sample shows tens of thousands of clones, approximately 87% of them seen only once. Sequencing used peripheral blood. All receptors come from a human donor in a cohort sampled during active COVID-19.

This sequence joins TRBV30 and TRBJ1-5; D is possibly TRBD1 (6 bases). This CDR3 contains 13 residues. The V end lost 1 base, the J end lost 5 bases, and 9 bases lay between the germline ends. Germline values: CDR1 GTSNPN, CDR2 SVGIG (reference sequence). The CDR3: CAWSAGVDQPQHF. Written as DNA, the CDR3 is TGTGCCTGGAGTGCAGGGGTTGATCAGCCCCAGCATTTT.

A single count supports this clone. The V and J genes are TRBV7-8 and TRBJ2-3; D gene unclear. This CDR3 has 15 amino acids. CDR1 SGHVS and CDR2 FQNEAQ come from the germline V gene. Trimming pared 4 bases from V and 2 bases from J, leaving 13 bases between. The DNA of the CDR3 is TGTGCCAGCAGCTCCACCAGAACCCCCACAGATACGCAGTATTTT. This translates into CASSSTRTPTDTQYF.

This chain connects TRBV7-2 to TRBJ2-4, with TRBD1 matching 9 bases. The CDR3 runs 13 residues. V shed 5 bases and J 7 bases; nucleotides not matched to a gene: 3. Germline V gene data show CDR1 as SGHTA and CDR2 as FQGNSA. Here the CDR3 DNA reads TGTGCCAGCAGCGCCGGGACAGGGAACATTCAGTACTTC. Translating gives CASSAGTGNIQYF.

This chain links TRBV28 with TRBJ1-1; TRBD1 agrees at 9 bases. Germline loops: CDR1 MDHEN, CDR2 SYDVKM. The V segment lost 10 bases and the J segment 5 bases; nucleotides outside the gene matches: 14. This CDR3 has 15 residues. The CDR3 region has the DNA TGTGCCACCCAGGCCCCGGGACAGGGAAGAACTGAAGCTTTCTTT. Translated, it gives CATQAPGQGRTEAFF.

This clone was counted a few times. V usage is TRBV9 and J usage is TRBJ2-1, with 9 bases lining up with TRBD2. Germline V CDR1 and CDR2: SGDLS, YYNGEE. The CDR3 sequence is 14 residues long. Trimming cost V 4 bases and J 8 bases; bases outside gene matches: 7. For the CDR3, the DNA is TGTGCCAGCAGCCGAGCGGGGGGCGGGGATGAGCAGTTCTTC. Translated, it gives CASSRAGGGDEQFF.

Only one count was recorded for this clone. The V gene is TRBV6-5, the J gene TRBJ2-5, with a possible D match to TRBD2 (6 bases). Germline CDR1 and CDR2: MNHEY and SVGAGI. Trimming shortened V by 5 bases and J by 5 bases, and 18 bases separated the two germline ends. The CDR3 spans 15 residues. CDR3 protein: CASSPGGARGETQYF. The CDR3, as DNA: TGTGCCAGCAGTCCCGGGGGAGCTAGGGGCGAGACCCAGTACTTC.

The chain joins TRBV4-3 to TRBJ2-4; D unresolved. V was shortened by 2 bases and J by 5 bases, with 10 bases between the two germline ends. This CDR3 contains 14 residues. Per the germline V gene, CDR1 is LGHNA and CDR2 is YSLEER. DNA for the CDR3: TGCGCCAGCAGCCAATCCTCTCGGGAAAACATTCAGTACTTC. Protein sequence: CASSQSSRENIQYF.

The chain recombines TRBV29-1 with TRBJ1-5; 10 bases are a match to TRBD1. CDR3 size: 14 residues. Germline V gene data show CDR1 as SQVTM and CDR2 as ANQGSEA. Trimming removed 4 bases from V and 8 bases from J; junction bases left unmatched: 8. CDR3 amino acids: CSVAHGTGVEPQHF. In nucleotides, the CDR3 is TGCAGCGTTGCCCACGGGACAGGGGTGGAGCCCCAGCATTTT.

The genes are TRBV14 and TRBJ1-2; 7 bases are shared with TRBD1. V gave up 1 base and J gave up 4 bases; unmatched junction bases: 15. Germline V CDR1 and CDR2: SGHDN, FVKESK. This CDR3 contains 18 residues. CDR3 residues: CASSQVPGTASTSYGYTF. The CDR3 DNA sequence: TGTGCCAGCAGCCAAGTCCCCGGGACAGCATCAACTTCCTATGGCTACACCTTC. Based on the CDR3 plus reference TRBV14 and TRBJ1-2, the full variable domain is EAGVTQFPSHSVIEKGQTVTLRCDPISGHDNLYWYRRVMGKEIKFLLHFVKESKQDESGMPNNRFLAERTGGTYSTLKVQPAELEDSGVYFCASSQVPGTASTSYGYTFGSGTRLTVV.

This chain connects TRBV19 to TRBJ1-4, with D tentatively TRBD1 (5 bases). The V end lost 9 bases, the J end lost 7 bases, and 15 bases lay between the germline ends. The length of the CDR3 is 13 residues. The germline CDR1 and CDR2 sequences are LNHDA and SQIVND (reference sequence). CDR3 region: CASRTLDSEKLFF. The CDR3 bases are TGTGCCAGCAGGACGCTCGACAGTGAAAAACTGTTTTTT.

This chain connects TRBV6-5 to TRBJ2-1; 7 nucleotides line up with TRBD1. The germline V gene has CDR1 MNHEY and CDR2 SVGAGI. The CDR3 consists of 15 residues. V shed 4 bases and J 4 bases; nucleotides not matched to a gene: 7. The CDR3 loop is CASSSKGGVYNEQFF. The CDR3 DNA follows: TGTGCCAGCAGTTCCAAAGGGGGCGTGTACAATGAGCAGTTCTTC.

This chain joins TRBV7-8 and TRBJ2-1, with D uncertain. This CDR3 spans 15 amino acids. V gave up 4 bases and J gave up 3 bases, with 13 bases separating them. The germline gives CDR1 SGHVS, CDR2 FQNEAQ. CDR3 residues: CASSSQTGYYNEQFF. DNA for the CDR3: TGTGCCAGCAGCTCCCAAACCGGGTACTACAATGAGCAGTTCTTC. Together with reference TRBV7-8 and TRBJ2-1, the CDR3 gives the full variable domain: GAGVSQSPRYKVAKRGQDVALRCDPISGHVSLFWYQQALGQGPEFLTYFQNEAQLDKSGLPSDRFFAERPEGSVSTLKIQRTQQEDSAVYLCASSSQTGYYNEQFFGPGTRLTVL.

The rearrangement joins TRBV2 to TRBJ2-1; D might be TRBD1 (6 bases). Trimming pared 7 bases from V and 6 bases from J, leaving 19 bases between. CDR1 and CDR2 from the germline V gene are SNHLY and FYNNEI. This CDR3 is 15 amino acids long. The CDR3 DNA follows: TGTGCCAGCACCTTGGCACAGGGTAGTTCCAATGAGCAGTTCTTC. This encodes CASTLAQGSSNEQFF.

V usage is TRBV28 and J usage is TRBJ1-3; D may be TRBD1 (6 bases). Germline CDR1 is MDHEN and CDR2 is SYDVKM. The CDR3 contains 15 residues. Trimming left V 5 bases short and J 3 bases short, with 14 bases between. This chain's CDR3 is CASSPATGGGNTIYF. CDR3 DNA sequence: TGTGCCAGCAGTCCCGCGACAGGTGGTGGAAACACCATATATTTT.

The J gene is TRBJ1-5, the V gene TRBV6-2 or TRBV6-3, with D possibly being TRBD1 (5 bases). The V gene's germline CDR1 is MNHEY and CDR2 SVGEGT. The CDR3 is made up of 15 amino acids. The ends were cut back, 5 bases at V and 0 bases at J, with 11 bases in the middle. The CDR3 here is CASSPGTHSNQPQHF. The CDR3 DNA sequence: TGTGCCAGCAGTCCCGGGACTCATAGCAATCAGCCCCAGCATTTT.

The chain has TRBV12-3 or TRBV12-4 and TRBJ2-7; possible D gene TRBD1, 6 bases. CDR3 size: 12 residues. Trimming shortened V by 6 bases and J by 7 bases, and 13 bases separated the two germline ends. The CDR3 coding sequence is TGTGCCAGCAGAAGGGGGATGGGGGAGCAGTACTTC. This sequence encodes CASRRGMGEQYF.

V is TRBV9 and J is TRBJ2-2; TRBD2 aligns across 12 bases. Germline V gene data show CDR1 as SGDLS and CDR2 as YYNGEE. Trimming took 6 bases from V and 4 from J; bases not matched to a gene: 4. This CDR3 is 15 amino acids long. The CDR3 coding sequence is TGTGCCAGCAAACGACTAGCGGGAGCCACCGGGGAGCTGTTTTTT. This translates into CASKRLAGATGELFF. Together with reference TRBV9 and TRBJ2-2, the CDR3 gives the full variable domain: DSGVTQTPKHLITATGQRVTLRCSPRSGDLSVYWYQQSLDQGLQFLIQYYNGEERAKGNILERFSAQQFPDLHSELNLSSLELGDSALYFCASKRLAGATGELFFGEGSRLTVL.

The rearrangement joins TRBV7-9 to TRBJ1-1, with 7 bases identical to TRBD1. This CDR3 has 15 residues. CDR1 is SEHNR, CDR2 FQNEAQ, per germline (reference sequence). Trimming took 5 bases from V and 1 from J; bases not matched to a gene: 7. The CDR3 sequence is CASSPWDSRNTEAFF. CDR3 bases: TGTGCCAGCAGCCCCTGGGACAGCCGGAACACTGAAGCTTTCTTT.

The rearrangement joins TRBV3-1 (or the pseudogene TRBV3-2) to TRBJ1-3, with a possible D match to TRBD1 (5 bases). CDR3 length: 14 amino acids. Trimming took 2 bases from V and 7 from J, leaving 12 bases between them. The germline V gene encodes CDR1 LGHDT and CDR2 YNNKEL (reference sequence). CDR3 amino acids: CASSQRGIGNTIYF. CDR3 DNA sequence: TGTGCCAGCAGCCAAAGGGGAATTGGGAACACCATATATTTT.

The chain links TRBV7-3 to TRBJ1-2; 8 bases fit TRBD1. The germline gives CDR1 SGHTA, CDR2 FQGTGA. This CDR3 is built from 15 residues. J gave up 4 bases and V 5 bases, and 9 bases lay outside the gene matches. Here the CDR3 DNA reads TGTGCCAGCAGCCAAGACCAGACAGGGGTCTATGGCTACACCTTC. Translated, it gives CASSQDQTGVYGYTF.

This clone was detected once. The chain joins TRBV27 to TRBJ2-1, with TRBD1 matching over 10 bases. The junction had 12 bases not matched to a gene; V was cut back by 4 bases and J by 3 bases. CDR1 and CDR2 from the germline V gene are MNHEY and SMNVEV (reference sequence). The CDR3 runs to 18 residues. CDR3 loop: CASSYLPSGQGNYNEQFF. The DNA for the CDR3 is TGTGCCAGCAGTTACCTTCCCTCGGGACAGGGGAACTACAATGAGCAGTTCTTC.

The rearrangement uses TRBV29-1 and TRBJ1-2; D perhaps matches TRBD1 (6 bases). The CDR3 covers 12 residues. V lost 2 bases and J 9 bases, leaving 13 bases between the germline ends. Germline CDR1 reads SQVTM; CDR2 reads ANQGSEA. CDR3 region: CSVERMQGRYTF. CDR3 DNA sequence: TGCAGCGTTGAAAGGATGCAGGGGCGCTACACCTTC.

The chain combines TRBV20-1 with TRBJ1-2; D gene unclear. Between the trimmed V and J ends, which lost 6 bases and 6 bases, there was a span of 5 bases. This CDR3 is 9 amino acids long. The V gene's germline CDR1 is DFQATT and CDR2 SNEGSKA (reference sequence). DNA of the CDR3: TGCAGTGCAGCGGATGGCTACACCTTC. Translating it yields CSAADGYTF.

J is TRBJ2-3 and V is TRBV12-5; 9 bases line up with TRBD1. Trimming removed 6 bases from V and 2 bases from J; junction bases left unmatched: 15. Germline V CDR1 and CDR2: LGHNT, FRNRAP. The CDR3 sequence is 18 residues long. The DNA of the CDR3 is TGTGCTAGTGGGAAGGGACAGGGAATCAGCATGATCACAGATACGCAGTATTTT. Amino acid sequence: CASGKGQGISMITDTQYF.